This T cell receptor (beta chain) was identified during a study of blood T cells in healthy people across ages. A second PCR, run for roughly 7 to 11 cycles, used a sample-barcoded 5' primer plus a J-beta primer mix. A single record per CDR3 protein comes from TCRdb applying MiXCR to the 5' RACE reads. The sample gives over 1,200,000 distinct CDR3 sequences, around 55% of which show up once; 6.7% is in the top ten. The CDR3 has 15 residues. Germline lookup yields CDR1 DFQATT and CDR2 SNEGSKA (reference sequence). Trimming took 0 bases from V and 0 from J, leaving 12 bases between them. Specimen: blood. V and J are TRBV20-1 and TRBJ2-7; TRBD2 might be the D (5 bases). The source is a man in his late teens or twenties in good health. DNA for the CDR3: TGCAGTGCTAGAGAGGACGGGGTCGTCTCCTACGAGCAGTACTTC. The encoded protein is CSAREDGVVSYEQYF.